This T cell receptor (beta chain) appears in the sequencing data of a study of response to subunit inactivated influenza vaccine. TCRdb re-analysed the RT-PCR reads in MiXCR, keeping a single row per CDR3 protein. The sample carries 400,000 to 650,000 distinct CDR3 sequences, under 8.5% recorded once. The CDR3 consists of 14 residues. V lost 5 bases to trimming and J lost 4 bases, with 16 bases between them. In germline, CDR1 is SQVTM, CDR2 ANQGSEA. Remarks on this clonotype: Its target is not known.

Study conclusions and caveats: Authors suggested seasonal influenza vaccinations each recruit few new T cells.

The receptor comes from a man between 50 and 69 years old who received an inactivated influenza vaccine. The sequences come from PBMCs from blood, collected less than 30 months after vaccination. V is TRBV29-1 and J is TRBJ2-3, with D perhaps matching TRBD2 (7 bases). The CDR3 nucleotides read TGCAGCGTTTACTCTGGGGGGGCGTCAGATACGCAGTATTTT. Translating gives CSVYSGGASDTQYF.